The sample holds one count of the clone carrying this T cell receptor beta chain. The table came from immunoSEQ multiplex PCR; TCRdb's copy has only in-frame clones and leaves some out. The table lists some 110,000 clones, over 90% of them singletons. This sample is part of a study of control samples from healthy donors and cancer patients. This TCR was recovered from a young man in good health. Sequencing was performed on blood.

This CDR3 is CASSPFDSLSNYGYTF. CDR3 nucleotide sequence: TGCGCCAGCAGCCCCTTCGACAGCTTGTCAAACTATGGCTACACCTTC. V usage is TRBV5-1 and J usage is TRBJ1-2; weak D call: TRBD1 (5 bases). The V gene lost 4 bases and the J gene lost 2 bases, with 18 bases spanning the gap. The CDR3 runs 16 residues. CDR1 is SGHRS and CDR2 is YFSETQ in the germline V gene.